This T cell receptor beta chain derives from a study of shared clonotypes between healthy human individuals. The protocol was immunoSEQ multiplex PCR, while the TCRdb copy is restricted to in-frame clones and leaves out a portion. Among 1,500,000 or so clones, roughly 96% were seen once, and the ten largest hold about 1.2%. This CDR3 has 15 residues. Germline CDR1 SGHKS, CDR2 YYEKEE (reference sequence). V was clipped by 4 bases and J by 3 bases, with 16 bases between them. This clonotype was obtained from a young man in good health. Sequences were obtained from naive CD4+ T cells sorted from blood. Indicated subset: CD45RA+ positively selected. The chain recombines TRBV5-5 with TRBJ1-1, with D possibly being TRBD1 (5 bases). CDR3 sequence: CASSATAGQYTEAFF. CDR3 DNA sequence: TGTGCCAGCAGCGCCACAGCAGGACAATACACTGAAGCTTTCTTT.